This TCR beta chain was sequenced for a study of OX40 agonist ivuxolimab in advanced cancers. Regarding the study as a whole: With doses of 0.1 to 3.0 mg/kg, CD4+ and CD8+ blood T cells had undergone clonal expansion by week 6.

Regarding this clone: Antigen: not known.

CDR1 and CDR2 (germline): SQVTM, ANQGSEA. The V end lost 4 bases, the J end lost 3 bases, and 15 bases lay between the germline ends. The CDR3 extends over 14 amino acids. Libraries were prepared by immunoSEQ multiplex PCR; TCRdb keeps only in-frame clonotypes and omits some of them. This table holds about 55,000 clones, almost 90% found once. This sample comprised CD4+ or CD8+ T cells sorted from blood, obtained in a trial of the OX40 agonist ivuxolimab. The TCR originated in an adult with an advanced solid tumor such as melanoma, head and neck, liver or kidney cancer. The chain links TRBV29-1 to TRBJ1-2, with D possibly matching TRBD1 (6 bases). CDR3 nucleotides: TGCAGCGTTGGAGCGCTCAGGGGCCACTATGGCTACACCTTC. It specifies CSVGALRGHYGYTF.